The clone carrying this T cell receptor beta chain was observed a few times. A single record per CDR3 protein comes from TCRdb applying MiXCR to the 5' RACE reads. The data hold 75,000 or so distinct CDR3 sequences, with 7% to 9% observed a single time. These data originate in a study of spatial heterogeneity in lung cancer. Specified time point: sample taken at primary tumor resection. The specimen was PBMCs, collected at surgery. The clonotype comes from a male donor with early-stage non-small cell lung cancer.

In DNA, the CDR3 is TGTGCCAGCAGCCCTGGGCAGCGGGGAAGCTCCACAGATACGCAGTATTTT. Translating gives CASSPGQRGSSTDTQYF. The rearrangement joins TRBV9 to TRBJ2-3, with TRBD2 matching over 7 bases. Germline V CDR1 and CDR2: SGDLS, YYNGEE. There are 17 residues in the CDR3. The V segment lost 4 bases and the J segment 2 bases; nucleotides outside the gene matches: 13.